The rows below give T cell receptor beta chains drawn from one sample of a study of T cells in Graves' hyperthyroidism and ophthalmopathy. TCRdb independently ran MiXCR on the multiplex PCR reads; one entry per CDR3 protein. In the table there are around 450,000 distinct CDR3 sequences, roughly an eighth of which are singletons. The material sequenced was blood. These receptors were obtained from a woman in her late teens or twenties with Graves' hyperthyroidism. Each CDR3 is given with its conserved first and last residue. D genes are given only for firm matches. Not every row has a clone size; where given, it reads once, few, many or a size class.

size: many; D: TRBD2; V: TRBV13; J: TRBJ2-7; DNA: TGTGCCAGCAGCTCAGCGGGAGGGCCCTCCTACGAGCAGTACTTC; CDR3: CASSSAGGPSYEQYF
size: many; D: TRBD1; V: TRBV28; J: TRBJ1-6; DNA: TGTGCCAGCAGGCCCCAGGGGGAGGCATCACCCCTCCACTTT; CDR3: CASRPQGEASPLHF
size: few; D: -; V: TRBV5-8; J: TRBJ2-3; DNA: TGTGCCAGCAGCGCCGGACTCGCAGATACGCAGTATTTT; CDR3: CASSAGLADTQYF
size: few; D: -; V: TRBV10-3; J: TRBJ1-5; DNA: TGTGCCATCAGTGACGGGGCTCGCAATCAGCCCCAGCATTTT; CDR3: CAISDGARNQPQHF
size: few; D: -; V: TRBV7-6; J: TRBJ2-7; DNA: TGTGCCAGCAGCTTAAGCTTTCCCCGCGAGCAGTACTTC; CDR3: CASSLSFPREQYF
size: many; D: TRBD2; V: TRBV14; J: TRBJ2-3; DNA: TGTGCCAGCAGCCAAGCAGGAGTAGCGGGAAAAGATACGCAGTATTTT; CDR3: CASSQAGVAGKDTQYF
size: many; D: TRBD1; V: TRBV12-3/TRBV12-4; J: TRBJ1-5; DNA: TGTGCCAGCAGTTTATCAGGGGGGGATCAGCCCCAGCATTTT; CDR3: CASSLSGGDQPQHF
size: many; D: -; V: TRBV18; J: TRBJ2-7; DNA: TGTGCCAGCTCACCGGAGGGACTGTACGAGCAGTACTTC; CDR3: CASSPEGLYEQYF
size: many; D: TRBD1; V: TRBV5-6; J: TRBJ2-3; DNA: TGTGCCAGCAGCACACCGGGACAGGGTAAAGATACGCAGTATTTT; CDR3: CASSTPGQGKDTQYF
size: -; D: TRBD1; V: TRBV29-1; J: TRBJ2-5; DNA: TGCAGCGTGGGGACAGGGGGGGTCCAAGAGACCCAGTACTTC; CDR3: CSVGTGGVQETQYF
size: many; D: -; V: TRBV4-2; J: TRBJ1-1; DNA: TGTGCCAGCAGCCAAGATGGGCCGGGAAACACTGAAGCTTTCTTT; CDR3: CASSQDGPGNTEAFF
size: -; D: -; V: TRBV14; J: TRBJ2-5; DNA: TGTGCCAGCAGCCCCCTGGGAGAGGGTTCAAGGGAGACCCAGTACTTC; CDR3: CASSPLGEGSRETQYF
size: many; D: TRBD1; V: TRBV9; J: TRBJ2-1; DNA: TGTGCCAGCAGCGTTGGACAGGGAAATAGAAATGAGCAGTTCTTC; CDR3: CASSVGQGNRNEQFF
size: -; D: TRBD1; V: TRBV2; J: TRBJ1-1; DNA: TGTGCCAGCAGTGGGGGACAGGGGCATGAAGCTTTCTTT; CDR3: CASSGGQGHEAFF
size: few; D: -; V: TRBV6-1; J: TRBJ2-3; DNA: TGTGCCAGCAGTCTACTTTTAGCACGGGGTGGCGGAGTAGGCACAGATACGCAGTATTTT; CDR3: CASSLLLARGGGVGTDTQYF
size: -; D: -; V: TRBV6-2/TRBV6-3; J: TRBJ1-4; DNA: TGTGCCAGCAGTGACCCCTCGCTGAGAGAAAAACTGTTTTTT; CDR3: CASSDPSLREKLFF
size: few; D: TRBD2; V: TRBV9; J: TRBJ2-3; DNA: TGTGCCAGCAGCTCGTCCGGGACCGCGGGAGGGCCGAGAGATACGCAGTATTTT; CDR3: CASSSSGTAGGPRDTQYF
size: many; D: -; V: TRBV20-1; J: TRBJ2-1; DNA: TGCAGTGCTGGGGGCAGGATGGAGCAGTTCTTC; CDR3: CSAGGRMEQFF
size: -; D: -; V: TRBV20-1; J: TRBJ2-2; DNA: TGCAGTGCTTGGGGGGCTAGCGGACGGACCGGGGAGCTGTTTTTT; CDR3: CSAWGASGRTGELFF
size: -; D: -; V: TRBV6-6; J: TRBJ1-5; DNA: TGTGCCAGCAGTTACCGGATCCAACAGGACAATCAGCCCCAGCATTTT; CDR3: CASSYRIQQDNQPQHF
size: many; D: -; V: TRBV7-2; J: TRBJ1-2; DNA: TGTGCCAGCAGCTTAGACCGGTTGCCTTTAGATGGCTACACCTTC; CDR3: CASSLDRLPLDGYTF
size: many; D: -; V: TRBV28; J: TRBJ2-1; DNA: TGTGCCAGCAGTTTAGAATCTGAGCAGTTCTTC; CDR3: CASSLESEQFF
size: many; D: TRBD1; V: TRBV10-1; J: TRBJ2-2; DNA: TGCGCCAGCAGTGAGTCGACAGGGGCGAACACCGGGGAGCTGTTTTTT; CDR3: CASSESTGANTGELFF
size: many; D: TRBD2; V: TRBV28; J: TRBJ2-7; DNA: TGTGCCAGCAGTTTATTTTCCCTGCGGGAGTCGACCTACGAGCAGTACTTC; CDR3: CASSLFSLRESTYEQYF
size: many; D: -; V: TRBV6-1; J: TRBJ1-2; DNA: TGTGCCAGCAGTGACAGATCTTCGTACACCTTC; CDR3: CASSDRSSYTF
size: many; D: -; V: TRBV30; J: TRBJ1-2; DNA: TGTGCCTGGAGCCGCCTGTTGAGCATAACTCATGGCTACACCTTC; CDR3: CAWSRLLSITHGYTF
size: -; D: TRBD1; V: TRBV15; J: TRBJ1-2; DNA: TGTGCCACCAGCGGCGGGACAGGGAACTATGGCTACACCTTC; CDR3: CATSGGTGNYGYTF
size: -; D: -; V: TRBV2; J: TRBJ2-7; DNA: TGTGCCAGCAGAGTACAGGGGGGGTCGGACGACGAGCAGTACTTC; CDR3: CASRVQGGSDDEQYF
size: many; D: -; V: TRBV3-1; J: TRBJ2-5; DNA: TGTGCCAGCAGCCAAGGGACGGCGAGTGGCGACCAGTACTTC; CDR3: CASSQGTASGDQYF
size: few; D: TRBD1; V: TRBV27; J: TRBJ2-7; DNA: TGTGCCAGTAGACCCGGACAGGGGGCAGGCGAGCAGTACTTC; CDR3: CASRPGQGAGEQYF
size: many; D: -; V: TRBV20-1; J: TRBJ1-1; DNA: TGCAGTGCTAGGACCTCAGGGAACACTGAAGCTTTCTTT; CDR3: CSARTSGNTEAFF